This T cell receptor beta chain was obtained from a study of beta chain features in type 1 diabetes. What was sequenced were expressed TCRB transcripts, since all of the isolated RNA had been reverse transcribed. Repertoires were generated with immunoSEQ multiplex PCR, while TCRdb's copy carries only in-frame clones and drops some. The table has hundreds of thousands of clones, about 11% seen once. The CDR3 length is 15 residues. Germline CDR1 is SEHNR and CDR2 is FQNEAQ (reference sequence). The V gene end was trimmed by 1 base and the J gene end by 1 base; junction bases not matched to a gene: 3. This clonotype was sampled from a young woman in good health. Specimen: naive CD4+ T cells from blood. V is TRBV7-9 and J is TRBJ1-2; TRBD1 matches at 7 bases. This CDR3 reads CASSLVTGVNYGYTF. In DNA, the CDR3 is TGTGCCAGCAGCTTAGTAACAGGGGTTAACTATGGCTACACCTTC.